The 24 T cell receptor beta chains reported below all come from one sample, sequenced in a study of graft-versus-host responses after intestinal transplantation. Sequencing was performed with immunoSEQ multiplex PCR; in TCRdb, only in-frame clones are kept and a portion is missing. The table has 99,000 or so clones, roughly 86% seen once; the top ten hold almost 1.5%. The material was PBMCs, obtained 255 days after intestinal transplant. The receptors stem from a human patient who received an intestinal transplant, so some T cells may come from the graft donor.

V and J are TRBV19 and TRBJ1-1; TRBD1 is a possible D gene (5 bases). The germline V gene encodes CDR1 LNHDA and CDR2 SQIVND (reference sequence). The CDR3 totals 12 residues. Trimming cost V 4 bases and J 7 bases, with 10 bases left between them. CDR3 sequence: CASSRGDGEAFF. The CDR3 coding sequence is TGTGCCAGTAGTAGAGGGGACGGTGAAGCTTTCTTT.

This clone was found a few times. This sequence joins TRBV21-1 and TRBJ1-4; the table's D call TRBD1 went unverified against the DNA. TRBV21-1 is given as a pseudogene. This CDR3 spans 14 amino acids. The CDR3 spells CASSKGLTVGKLFF. The CDR3 coding sequence is TGTGCCAGCAGCAAAGGACTGACAGTAGGAAAACTGTTTTTT.

This clone was counted a few times. The chain is built from TRBV6-1 and TRBJ2-7; 10 bases are shared with TRBD1. CDR1 and CDR2 from the germline V gene are MNHNS and SASEGT. The junction had 5 bases not matched to a gene; V was cut back by 4 bases and J by 2 bases. This CDR3 comprises 15 residues. CDR3 coding DNA: TGTGCCAGCAGTGCGGGACAGGGGACCACCTACGAGCAGTACTTC. Its protein product is CASSAGQGTTYEQYF.

The chain links TRBV10-3 to TRBJ2-3, with no clear D. Germline V gives CDR1 ENHRY, CDR2 SYGVKD. V was shortened by 7 bases and J by 2 bases, with 10 bases between the two germline ends. CDR3 length: 13 amino acids. The CDR3 sequence is CAITSIPTDTQYF. The CDR3, as DNA: TGTGCCATCACCTCGATTCCCACAGATACGCAGTATTTT.

The V call is TRBV28, the J call TRBJ1-6; D is unresolved. V was clipped by 2 bases and J by 9 bases, with 11 bases between them. Looked up from germline, CDR1 is MDHEN and CDR2 is SYDVKM. This CDR3 has 14 amino acids. The CDR3 protein is CASSLREIGSPLHF. In nucleotides, the CDR3 is TGTGCCAGCAGTTTAAGGGAAATCGGTTCACCCCTCCACTTT.

The chain joins TRBV4-1 to TRBJ1-4; possible D gene TRBD1, 6 bases. Deletions cut 3 bases from V and 8 bases from J, with 19 bases between. This CDR3 spans 16 amino acids. Germline V gene lookup returns CDR1 MGHRA and CDR2 YSYEKL. The CDR3 region is CASSQETGTLAEKLFF. CDR3 DNA: TGCGCCAGCAGCCAGGAAACCGGGACACTCGCGGAAAAACTGTTTTTT.

The chain recombines TRBV2 with TRBJ2-2, with 8 bases matching TRBD1. Germline CDR1 is SNHLY and CDR2 is FYNNEI. The trim removed 1 base at V and 3 bases at J, leaving 1 base unmatched. CDR3 length: 15 amino acids. The CDR3 coding sequence is TGTGCCAGCAGTGAAGAGACAGGGGACACCGGGGAGCTGTTTTTT. Its protein product is CASSEETGDTGELFF. The full variable domain, in which reference TRBV2 and TRBJ2-2 provide the parts outside the CDR3, is EPEVTQTPSHQVTQMGQEVILRCVPISNHLYFYWYRQILGQKVEFLVSFYNNEISEKSEIFDDQFSVERPDGSNFTLKIRSTKLEDSAMYFCASSEETGDTGELFFGEGSRLTVL.

V is TRBV9 and J is TRBJ2-5; D unresolved. The ends were cut back, 0 bases at V and 2 bases at J, with 14 bases in the middle. Per germline, CDR1 SGDLS and CDR2 YYNGEE. The CDR3 extends over 16 amino acids. CDR3 DNA: TGTGCCAGCAGCGTAGAGGCTGGAAATCGACAAGAGACCCAGTACTTC. This codes for CASSVEAGNRQETQYF.

The rearrangement links TRBV5-1 to TRBJ2-5; D may be TRBD1 or TRBD2 (5 bases each). CDR1 and CDR2 from the germline V gene are SGHRS and YFSETQ. The V end lost 6 bases, the J end lost 7 bases, and 16 bases lay between the germline ends. The CDR3 length is 13 residues. CDR3 nucleotide sequence: TGCGCCAGCACGATTGGGACGGCCGGGACCCAGTACTTC. As protein: CASTIGTAGTQYF.

This chain uses TRBV5-6 with TRBJ2-5; TRBD1 agrees at 8 bases. In germline, CDR1 is SGHDT, CDR2 YYEEEE. J was trimmed by 2 bases and V by 1 base; bases with no gene match: 13. CDR3 length: 18 residues. This chain's CDR3 is CASSLYQGAGEEQETQYF. CDR3 bases: TGTGCCAGCAGCTTGTATCAGGGGGCTGGGGAGGAACAAGAGACCCAGTACTTC.

A few counts support this clone. The gene calls are TRBV11-2 and TRBJ2-1; 10 bases agree with TRBD1. This CDR3 contains 16 residues. V dropped 4 bases and J dropped 7; count of bases not matched to a gene: 10. CDR1 SGHAT and CDR2 FQNNGV come from the germline V gene. The CDR3 spells CASSSTRQGALNEQFF. The CDR3 nucleotides are TGTGCCAGCAGCTCGACTCGACAGGGGGCATTGAATGAGCAGTTCTTC. The full variable domain, in which reference TRBV11-2 and TRBJ2-1 provide the parts outside the CDR3, is EAGVAQSPRYKIIEKRQSVAFWCNPISGHATLYWYQQILGQGPKLLIQFQNNGVVDDSQLPKDRFSAERLKGVDSTLKIQPAKLEDSAVYLCASSSTRQGALNEQFFGPGTRLTVL.

This clone was found a few times. The J gene is TRBJ2-7, the V gene TRBV21-1; the table's D gene call, TRBD1, was not cross checked with the DNA. TRBV21-1 constitutes a pseudogene. CDR3 length: 13 amino acids. DNA of the CDR3: TGTGCCAGCAGCAAAGGCCCTTTGGTTGGGGCTTACTTC. It codes for CASSKGPLVGAYF.

The rearrangement links TRBV5-1 to TRBJ2-1; the D gene is possibly TRBD1 (6 bases). The germline V and J ends were trimmed by 2 bases and 8 bases, with 8 bases remaining between them. There are 12 residues in the CDR3. CDR1 and CDR2 (germline): SGHRS, YFSETQ. CDR3 region: CASSLQGDEQFF. CDR3 nucleotides: TGCGCCAGCAGCTTACAGGGCGATGAGCAGTTCTTC.

DNA of the CDR3: TGTGCCAGCAGTTTGGTAGCGGGGGGGGCATCTAACAATGAGCAGTTCTTC. It translates to CASSLVAGGASNNEQFF. The V gene is TRBV27, the J gene TRBJ2-1, with TRBD2 identical over 11 bases. The CDR3 loop spans 17 amino acids. From germline, CDR1 is MNHEY and CDR2 SMNVEV (reference sequence). V lost 3 bases to trimming and J lost 5 bases; unmatched junction nucleotides: 9.

This chain connects TRBV28 to TRBJ1-1; the match to TRBD1 covers 9 bases. This CDR3 has 17 amino acids. Per germline, CDR1 MDHEN and CDR2 SYDVKM. With 6 bases clipped from V and 6 bases from J, the junction kept 17 bases outside the gene matches. In DNA, the CDR3 is TGTGCCAGCAGACCCCTGAACGAGGACAGGGGCCAAGCTGAAGCTTTCTTT. It specifies CASRPLNEDRGQAEAFF.

In DNA, the CDR3 is TGTGCCAGCTACCCGACCGCCGGCTCTGGAAACACCATATATTTT. As protein: CASYPTAGSGNTIYF. The rearrangement uses TRBV28 and TRBJ1-3; D is undetermined. This CDR3 has 15 amino acids. Germline CDR1 MDHEN, CDR2 SYDVKM. V shed 8 bases and J shed 0 bases, with 14 bases lying between them.

The rearrangement uses TRBV6-6 and TRBJ2-7; either TRBD1 or TRBD2 may fit D (6 bases each). V dropped 6 bases and J dropped 4 bases, with 22 bases sitting between them. Germline loops: CDR1 MNHNY, CDR2 SVGAGI (reference sequence). This CDR3 has 16 residues. The CDR3 loop reads CASSEPGQGGGYEQYF. In DNA, the CDR3 is TGTGCCAGCAGCGAACCCGGCCAAGGAGGGGGTTACGAGCAGTACTTC.

The V call is TRBV27, the J call TRBJ2-1, with 11 bases that match TRBD2. The CDR3 length is 18 residues. CDR1 and CDR2 from the germline V gene are MNHEY and SMNVEV (reference sequence). J gave up 2 bases and V 3 bases, and 9 bases lay outside the gene matches. The CDR3 loop reads CASSFSRLAGKAYNEQFF. In nucleotides, the CDR3 is TGTGCCAGCAGTTTCTCCAGACTAGCGGGAAAGGCCTACAATGAGCAGTTCTTC.

The chain uses TRBV2 and TRBJ2-4, with 8 nucleotides matching TRBD1. Germline trimming cut 8 bases from V and 5 bases from J; bases unmatched to any gene: 2. Germline V gene data show CDR1 as SNHLY and CDR2 as FYNNEI. The CDR3 has 12 residues. Written as DNA, the CDR3 is TGTGCCAGCGGACAGGGCGAAAACATTCAGTACTTC. It translates to CASGQGENIQYF. The entire variable domain, with the rest obtained from reference TRBV2 and TRBJ2-4, is as follows: EPEVTQTPSHQVTQMGQEVILRCVPISNHLYFYWYRQILGQKVEFLVSFYNNEISEKSEIFDDQFSVERPDGSNFTLKIRSTKLEDSAMYFCASGQGENIQYFGAGTRLSVL.

J is TRBJ2-7 and V is TRBV27; 8 bases map to TRBD2. The V gene end was trimmed by 4 bases and the J gene end by 2 bases; junction bases not matched to a gene: 4. CDR3 length: 14 amino acids. The germline CDR1 and CDR2 sequences are MNHEY and SMNVEV (reference sequence). DNA of the CDR3: TGTGCCAGCAGTTCGGGACTAGGGCCCTACGAGCAGTACTTC. The encoded protein is CASSSGLGPYEQYF.

V is TRBV6-4 and J is TRBJ2-2, with D perhaps TRBD1 or TRBD2 (6 bases each). Germline V gene lookup returns CDR1 MRHNA and CDR2 SNTAGT. CDR3 size: 15 residues. The V end lost 4 bases, the J end lost 3 bases, and 12 bases lay between the germline ends. This CDR3 is CASSVSGADTGELFF. The CDR3 DNA reads as TGTGCCAGCAGTGTCTCGGGGGCGGACACCGGGGAGCTGTTTTTT.

V usage is TRBV4-2 and J usage is TRBJ1-6, with no clear D. Germline lookup yields CDR1 LGHNA and CDR2 YNFKEQ. Trimming shortened V by 0 bases and J by 7 bases, and 7 bases separated the two germline ends. The CDR3 has 14 amino acids. Here the CDR3 DNA reads TGTGCCAGCAGCCAAGAAGGGTCCAATTCACCCCTCCACTTT. Amino acids: CASSQEGSNSPLHF.

This chain uses TRBV5-8 with TRBJ1-2; D unclear. Per the germline V gene, CDR1 is SGHTS and CDR2 is YDEGEE. V shed 7 bases and J shed 3 bases, with 16 bases lying between them. This CDR3 has 14 amino acids. CDR3: CASELSWIDYGYTF. Here the CDR3 DNA reads TGTGCCAGCGAATTGTCCTGGATCGACTATGGCTACACCTTC.

V is TRBV29-1 and J is TRBJ1-2; D unresolved. Between the trimmed V and J ends, which lost 5 bases and 4 bases, there was a span of 11 bases. The CDR3 has 12 residues. Germline V lookup: CDR1 SQVTM, CDR2 ANQGSEA. The chain's CDR3 is CSVPEVLYGYTF. The CDR3 bases are TGCAGCGTTCCTGAGGTTCTCTATGGCTACACCTTC.